This T cell receptor (beta chain) was observed in a study of T cells in Graves' hyperthyroidism and ophthalmopathy. Regarding the study as a whole: Ophthalmopathy was separated from stable hyperthyroidism by a 13 V-J model.

The J segment lost 1 base and the V segment lost 6 bases, leaving 5 bases of the junction unmatched. The length of the CDR3 is 14 residues. Germline V gives CDR1 MNHNS, CDR2 SASEGT. Recently diagnosed hyperthyroidism of less than 2 months' duration affected patients aged 18 to 65. The authors took PBMCs from 10 ml fresh peripheral blood. The TCR beta CDR3 regions underwent amplification using RNA transcripts as the source. HTBI primers drove first-round RT-PCR of the TCR CDR3. MiXCR, applied by TCRdb to the multiplex PCR reads, yields one record per CDR3 protein. The sample yields around 440,000 distinct CDR3 sequences, less than 20% seen once. Points on this clonotype: What it recognizes is unknown.

The V call is TRBV6-1, the J call TRBJ2-7; TRBD1 aligns across 8 bases. This clonotype was obtained from a young woman with Graves' hyperthyroidism. The source material was blood. CDR3 in amino acids: CASRADRVSYEQYF. In DNA form, the CDR3 reads TGTGCCAGCAGGGCGGACAGGGTATCCTACGAGCAGTACTTC.